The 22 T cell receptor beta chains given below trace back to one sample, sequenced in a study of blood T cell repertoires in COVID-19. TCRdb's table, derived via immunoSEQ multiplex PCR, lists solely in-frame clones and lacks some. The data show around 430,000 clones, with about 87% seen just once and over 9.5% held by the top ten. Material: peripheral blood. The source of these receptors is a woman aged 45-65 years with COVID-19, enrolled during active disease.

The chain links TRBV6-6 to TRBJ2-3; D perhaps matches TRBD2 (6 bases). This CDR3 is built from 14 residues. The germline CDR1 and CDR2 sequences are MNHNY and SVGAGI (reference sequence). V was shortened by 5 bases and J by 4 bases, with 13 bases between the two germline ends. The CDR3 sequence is CASSKLQRADTQYF. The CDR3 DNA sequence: TGTGCCAGCAGTAAACTCCAGCGGGCAGATACGCAGTATTTT.

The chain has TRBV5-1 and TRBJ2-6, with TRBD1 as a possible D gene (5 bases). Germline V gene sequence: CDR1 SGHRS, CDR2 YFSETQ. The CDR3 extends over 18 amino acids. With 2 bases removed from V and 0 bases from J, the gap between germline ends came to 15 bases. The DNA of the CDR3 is TGCGCCAGCAGCTTAACACAGGATGCCACCTCTGGGGCCAACGTCCTGACTTTC. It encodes CASSLTQDATSGANVLTF.

This chain's CDR3 is CASSLASSPGGNQPQHF. The DNA for the CDR3 is TGTGCCAGCAGCTTAGCCAGCAGCCCGGGGGGCAATCAGCCCCAGCATTTT. The chain links TRBV7-6 to TRBJ1-5; D is perhaps TRBD1 (5 bases). Trimming took 0 bases from V and 2 from J, leaving 14 bases between them. Per germline, CDR1 SGHVS and CDR2 FNYEAQ. This CDR3 is built from 17 residues.

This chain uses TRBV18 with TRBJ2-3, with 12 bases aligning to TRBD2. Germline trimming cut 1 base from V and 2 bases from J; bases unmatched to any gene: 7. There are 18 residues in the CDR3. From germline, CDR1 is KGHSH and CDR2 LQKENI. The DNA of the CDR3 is TGTGCCAGCTCACCACGAGGTGGACTAGCGGGGAACACAGATACGCAGTATTTT. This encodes CASSPRGGLAGNTDTQYF.

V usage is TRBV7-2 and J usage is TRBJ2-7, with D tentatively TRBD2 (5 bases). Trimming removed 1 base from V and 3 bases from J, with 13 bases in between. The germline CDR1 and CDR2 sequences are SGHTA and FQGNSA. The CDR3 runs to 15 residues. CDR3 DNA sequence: TGTGCCAGCAGCTTAGTGTCTAGCCCATTCTACGAGCAGTACTTC. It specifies CASSLVSSPFYEQYF.

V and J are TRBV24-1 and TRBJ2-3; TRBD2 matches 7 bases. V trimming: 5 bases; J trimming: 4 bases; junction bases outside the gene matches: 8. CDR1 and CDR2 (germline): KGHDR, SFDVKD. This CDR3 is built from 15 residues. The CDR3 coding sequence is TGTGCCACCAGTGCGGGGGGAGAGGGCCCAGATACGCAGTATTTT. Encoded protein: CATSAGGEGPDTQYF.

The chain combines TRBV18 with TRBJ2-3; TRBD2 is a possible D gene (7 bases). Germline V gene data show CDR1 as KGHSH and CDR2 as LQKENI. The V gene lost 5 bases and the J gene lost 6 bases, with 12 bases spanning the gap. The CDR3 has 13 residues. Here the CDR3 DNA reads TGTGCCAGCTCAGGGGGGGGCCGTGATACGCAGTATTTT. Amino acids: CASSGGGRDTQYF.

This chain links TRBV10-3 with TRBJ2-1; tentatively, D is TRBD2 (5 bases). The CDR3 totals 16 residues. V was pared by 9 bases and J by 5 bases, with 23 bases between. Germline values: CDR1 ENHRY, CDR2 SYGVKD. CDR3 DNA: TGTGCCATTAAAGACTATGAAGCCGCCCCGCACAATGAGCAGTTCTTC. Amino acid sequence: CAIKDYEAAPHNEQFF.

The CDR3 reads CASTKQGADEAFF. The CDR3 DNA reads as TGTGCCAGCACAAAACAGGGGGCAGATGAAGCTTTCTTT. V is TRBV6-6 and J is TRBJ1-1, with 9 bases aligning to TRBD1. The germline gives CDR1 MNHNY, CDR2 SVGAGI (reference sequence). This CDR3 contains 13 residues. Trimming removed 7 bases from V and 7 bases from J; junction bases left unmatched: 7.

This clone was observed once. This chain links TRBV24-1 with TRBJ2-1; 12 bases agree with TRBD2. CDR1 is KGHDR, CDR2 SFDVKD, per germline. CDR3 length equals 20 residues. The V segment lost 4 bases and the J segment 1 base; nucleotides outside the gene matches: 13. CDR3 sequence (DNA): TGTGCCACCAGTGAACCTGGACTAGCGGGGCCCTCGGGGTCCTACAATGAGCAGTTCTTC. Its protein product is CATSEPGLAGPSGSYNEQFF.

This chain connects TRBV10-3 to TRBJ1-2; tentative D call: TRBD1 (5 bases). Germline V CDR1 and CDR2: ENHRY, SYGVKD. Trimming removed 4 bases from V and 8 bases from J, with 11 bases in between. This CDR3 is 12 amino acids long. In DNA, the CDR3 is TGTGCCATCAGTGGGCAGGGTGCGGGCTACACCTTC. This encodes CAISGQGAGYTF.

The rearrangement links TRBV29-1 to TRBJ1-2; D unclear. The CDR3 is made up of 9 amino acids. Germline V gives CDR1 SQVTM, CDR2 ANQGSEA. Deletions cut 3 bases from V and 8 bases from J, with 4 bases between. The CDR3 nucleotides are TGCAGCGTTGACTCGGGCTACACCTTC. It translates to CSVDSGYTF.

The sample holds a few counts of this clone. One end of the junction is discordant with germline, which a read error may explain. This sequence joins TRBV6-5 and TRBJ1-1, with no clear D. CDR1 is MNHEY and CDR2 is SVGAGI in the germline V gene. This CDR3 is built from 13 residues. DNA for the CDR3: TGTGCCAGCAATTACCACCCCCGGACTGAAGCTTTCTTT. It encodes CASNYHPRTEAFF.

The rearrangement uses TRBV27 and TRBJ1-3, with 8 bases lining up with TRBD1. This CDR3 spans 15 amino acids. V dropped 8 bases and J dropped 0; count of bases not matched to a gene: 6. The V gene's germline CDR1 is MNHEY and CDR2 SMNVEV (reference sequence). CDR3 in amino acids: CASGRDRSSGNTIYF. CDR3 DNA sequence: TGTGCCAGCGGGCGGGACAGGAGCTCTGGAAACACCATATATTTT.

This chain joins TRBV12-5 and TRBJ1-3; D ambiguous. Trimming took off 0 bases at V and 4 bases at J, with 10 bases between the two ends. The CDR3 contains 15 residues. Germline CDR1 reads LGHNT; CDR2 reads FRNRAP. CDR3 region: CASGLVLSSGNTIYF. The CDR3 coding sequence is TGTGCTAGTGGTTTGGTACTAAGTTCGGGAAACACCATATATTTT. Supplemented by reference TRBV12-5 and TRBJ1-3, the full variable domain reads DARVTQTPRHKVTEMGQEVTMRCQPILGHNTVFWYRQTMMQGLELLAYFRNRAPLDDSGMPKDRFSAEMPDATLATLKIQPSEPRDSAVYFCASGLVLSSGNTIYFGEGSWLTVV.

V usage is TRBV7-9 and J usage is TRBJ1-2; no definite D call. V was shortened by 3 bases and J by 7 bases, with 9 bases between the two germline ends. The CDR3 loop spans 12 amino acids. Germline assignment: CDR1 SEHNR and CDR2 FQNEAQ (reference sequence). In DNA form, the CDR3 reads TGTGCCAGCAGCTTTTCCCTTCGTGGCTACACCTTC. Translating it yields CASSFSLRGYTF.

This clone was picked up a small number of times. The DNA of the CDR3 is TGCGCCAGCAGCTTGGGGACAGGTGAAAACTATGGCTACACCTTC. Protein sequence: CASSLGTGENYGYTF. The rearrangement joins TRBV5-1 to TRBJ1-2, with 7 bases that match TRBD1. CDR1 SGHRS and CDR2 YFSETQ come from the germline V gene. The V gene end was trimmed by 0 bases and the J gene end by 2 bases; junction bases not matched to a gene: 4. This CDR3 spans 15 amino acids.

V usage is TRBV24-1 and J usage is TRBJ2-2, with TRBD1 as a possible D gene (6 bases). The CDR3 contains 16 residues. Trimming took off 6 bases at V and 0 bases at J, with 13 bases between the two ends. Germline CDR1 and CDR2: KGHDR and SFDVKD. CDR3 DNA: TGTGCCACCAGTATGGGGGCGGGCGCGAACACCGGGGAGCTGTTTTTT. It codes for CATSMGAGANTGELFF.

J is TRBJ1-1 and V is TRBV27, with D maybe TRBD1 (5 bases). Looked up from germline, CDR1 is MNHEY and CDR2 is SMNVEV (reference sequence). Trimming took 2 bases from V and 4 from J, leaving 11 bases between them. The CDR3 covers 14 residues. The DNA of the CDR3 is TGTGCCAGCAGTTTAGGGCGGGGGAGCACTGAAGCTTTCTTT. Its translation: CASSLGRGSTEAFF.

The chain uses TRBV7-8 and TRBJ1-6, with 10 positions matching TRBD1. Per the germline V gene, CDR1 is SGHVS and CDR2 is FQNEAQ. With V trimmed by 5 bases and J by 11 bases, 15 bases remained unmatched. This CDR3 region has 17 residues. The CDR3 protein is CASSPRDRGPAGAPLHF. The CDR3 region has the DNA TGTGCCAGCAGCCCTCGAGACAGGGGGCCCGCTGGGGCACCCCTCCACTTT.

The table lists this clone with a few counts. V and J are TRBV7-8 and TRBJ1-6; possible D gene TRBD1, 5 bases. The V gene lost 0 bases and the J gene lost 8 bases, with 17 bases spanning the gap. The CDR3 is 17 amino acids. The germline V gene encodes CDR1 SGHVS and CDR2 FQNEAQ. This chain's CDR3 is CASSLAPPGGGYSPLHF. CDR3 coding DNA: TGTGCCAGCAGCTTAGCGCCCCCCGGGGGAGGTTATTCACCCCTCCACTTT. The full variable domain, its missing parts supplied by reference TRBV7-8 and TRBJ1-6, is GAGVSQSPRYKVAKRGQDVALRCDPISGHVSLFWYQQALGQGPEFLTYFQNEAQLDKSGLPSDRFFAERPEGSVSTLKIQRTQQEDSAVYLCASSLAPPGGGYSPLHFGNGTRLTVT.

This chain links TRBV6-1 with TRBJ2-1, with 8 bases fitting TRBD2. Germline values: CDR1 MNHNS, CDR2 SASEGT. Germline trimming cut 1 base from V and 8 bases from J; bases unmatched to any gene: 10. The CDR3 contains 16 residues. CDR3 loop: CASSEVVAGPVDEQFF. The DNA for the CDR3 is TGTGCCAGCAGTGAAGTCGTAGCGGGGCCAGTCGATGAGCAGTTCTTC.